This record covers a single T cell receptor beta chain. Its antigen is undetermined. CDR3 size: 14 residues. Germline V lookup: CDR1 LGHDT, CDR2 YNNKEL (reference sequence). The germline V and J ends were trimmed by 4 bases and 0 bases, with 9 bases remaining between them. Using immunoSEQ multiplex PCR, the repertoire was profiled, and TCRdb retains in-frame clones only, with some absent. The sample carries 100,000 to 110,000 clones, about 86% recorded once. These data are taken from a study of T cell responses to AZD1222 COVID-19 vaccine. Study overall: Second-dose intervals near 4 or 12 weeks were combined.

Findings of the study overall: Researchers report vaccine-associated CD4 TCRs spanning spike, with dominance at 160-218 and 743-854. AZD1222 recipients seropositive at baseline numbered only six or seven. Among the donors, most were white British and more were female, and clonal diversity was possibly underestimated.

The V gene is TRBV3-1 (or the pseudogene TRBV3-2), the J gene TRBJ1-1; no clear D. This receptor was taken from an adult in good health. The sequencing used peripheral blood, collected on day 0 of AZD1222 vaccination. The CDR3 DNA is TGTGCCAGCAGCCCGCAAGCTATGAACACTGAAGCTTTCTTT. Amino acid sequence: CASSPQAMNTEAFF.